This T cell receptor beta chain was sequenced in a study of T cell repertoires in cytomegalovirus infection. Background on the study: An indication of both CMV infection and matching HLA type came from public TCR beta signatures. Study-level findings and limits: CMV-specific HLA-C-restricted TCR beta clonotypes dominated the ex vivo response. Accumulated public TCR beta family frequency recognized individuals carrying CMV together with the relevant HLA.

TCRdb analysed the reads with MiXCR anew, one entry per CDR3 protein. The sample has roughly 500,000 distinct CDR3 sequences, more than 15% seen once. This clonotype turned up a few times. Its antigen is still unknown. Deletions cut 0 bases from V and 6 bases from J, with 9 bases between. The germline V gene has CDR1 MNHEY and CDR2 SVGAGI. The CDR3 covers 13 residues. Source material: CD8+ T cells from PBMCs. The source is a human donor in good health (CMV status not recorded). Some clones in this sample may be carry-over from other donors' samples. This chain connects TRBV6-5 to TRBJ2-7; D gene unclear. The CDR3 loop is CASSYSSAAEQYF. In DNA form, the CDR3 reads TGTGCCAGCAGTTACTCGTCGGCCGCCGAGCAGTACTTC.